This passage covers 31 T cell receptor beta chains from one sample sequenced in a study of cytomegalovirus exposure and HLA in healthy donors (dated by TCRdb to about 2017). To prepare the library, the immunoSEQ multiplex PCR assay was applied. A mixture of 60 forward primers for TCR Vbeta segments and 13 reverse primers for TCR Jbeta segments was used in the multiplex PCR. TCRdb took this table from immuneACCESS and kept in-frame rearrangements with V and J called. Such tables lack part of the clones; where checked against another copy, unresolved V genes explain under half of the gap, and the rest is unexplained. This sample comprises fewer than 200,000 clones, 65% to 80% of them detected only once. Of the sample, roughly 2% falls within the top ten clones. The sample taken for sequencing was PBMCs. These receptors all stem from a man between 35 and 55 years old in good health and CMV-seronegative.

CDR3 protein: CASSPLSSDTQYF. The CDR3 region has the DNA TGTGCCAGCAGTCCCCTGAGTTCAGATACGCAGTATTTT. V is TRBV27 and J is TRBJ2-3; D remains unclear. The CDR3 is 13 amino acids. Trimming left V 5 bases short and J 4 bases short, with 10 bases between. Looked up from germline, CDR1 is MNHEY and CDR2 is SMNVEV (reference sequence).

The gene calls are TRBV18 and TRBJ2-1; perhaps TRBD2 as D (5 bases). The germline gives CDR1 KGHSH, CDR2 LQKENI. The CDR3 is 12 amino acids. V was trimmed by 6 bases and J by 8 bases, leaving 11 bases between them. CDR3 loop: CASSMISDEQFF. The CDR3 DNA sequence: TGTGCCAGCTCCATGATTAGCGATGAGCAGTTCTTC.

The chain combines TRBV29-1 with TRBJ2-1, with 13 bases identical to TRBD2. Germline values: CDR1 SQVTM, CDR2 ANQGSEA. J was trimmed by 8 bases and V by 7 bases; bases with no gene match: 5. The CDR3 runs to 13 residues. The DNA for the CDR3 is TGCAGCGGCACTAGCGGGAGGGCCGATGAGCAGTTCTTC. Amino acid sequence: CSGTSGRADEQFF.

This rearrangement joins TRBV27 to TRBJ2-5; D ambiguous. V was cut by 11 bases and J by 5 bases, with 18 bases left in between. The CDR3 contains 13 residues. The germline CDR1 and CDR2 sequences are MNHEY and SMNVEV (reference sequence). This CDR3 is CASKPRFGETQYF. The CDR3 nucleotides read TGTGCCTCGAAACCCCGGTTCGGGGAGACCCAGTACTTC.

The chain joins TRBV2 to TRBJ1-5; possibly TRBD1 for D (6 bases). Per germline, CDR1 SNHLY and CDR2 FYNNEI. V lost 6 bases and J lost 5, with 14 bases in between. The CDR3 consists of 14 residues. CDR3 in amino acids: CASSPTGRDQPQHF. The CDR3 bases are TGTGCCAGCAGCCCGACAGGTCGGGATCAGCCCCAGCATTTT. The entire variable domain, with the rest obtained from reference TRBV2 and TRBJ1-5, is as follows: EPEVTQTPSHQVTQMGQEVILRCVPISNHLYFYWYRQILGQKVEFLVSFYNNEISEKSEIFDDQFSVERPDGSNFTLKIRSTKLEDSAMYFCASSPTGRDQPQHFGDGTRLSIL.

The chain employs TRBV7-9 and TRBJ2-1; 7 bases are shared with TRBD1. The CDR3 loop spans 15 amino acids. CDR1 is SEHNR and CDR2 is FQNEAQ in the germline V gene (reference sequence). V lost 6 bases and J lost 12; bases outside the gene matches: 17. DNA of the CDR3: TGTGCCAGCAGTCATCTCCCTTCCGACAGACAGGGGCAGTTCTTC. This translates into CASSHLPSDRQGQFF. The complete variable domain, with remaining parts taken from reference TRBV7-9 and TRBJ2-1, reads DTGVSQNPRHKITKRGQNVTFRCDPISEHNRLYWYRQTLGQGPEFLTYFQNEAQLEKSRLLSDRFSAERPKGSFSTLEIQRTEQGDSAMYLCASSHLPSDRQGQFFGPGTRLTVL.

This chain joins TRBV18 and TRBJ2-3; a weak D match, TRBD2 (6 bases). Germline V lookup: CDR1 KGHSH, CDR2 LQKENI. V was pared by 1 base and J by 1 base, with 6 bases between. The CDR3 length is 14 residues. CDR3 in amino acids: CASSPLAGTDTQYF. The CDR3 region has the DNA TGTGCCAGCTCACCACTAGCGGGCACAGATACGCAGTATTTT.

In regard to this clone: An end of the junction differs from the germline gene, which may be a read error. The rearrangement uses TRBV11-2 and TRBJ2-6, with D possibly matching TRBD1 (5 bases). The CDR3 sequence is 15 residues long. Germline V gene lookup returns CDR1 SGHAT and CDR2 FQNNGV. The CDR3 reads CASSLGASGANGLTF. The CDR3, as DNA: TGTGCCAGCAGCTTAGGAGCATCTGGGGCCAACGGCCTGACTTTC.

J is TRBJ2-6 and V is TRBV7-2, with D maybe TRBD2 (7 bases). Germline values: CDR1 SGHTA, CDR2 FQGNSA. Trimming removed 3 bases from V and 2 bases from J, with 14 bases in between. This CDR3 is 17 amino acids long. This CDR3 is CASSFRGAWTGANVLTF. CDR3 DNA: TGTGCCAGCAGCTTTCGGGGGGCATGGACTGGGGCCAACGTCCTGACTTTC.

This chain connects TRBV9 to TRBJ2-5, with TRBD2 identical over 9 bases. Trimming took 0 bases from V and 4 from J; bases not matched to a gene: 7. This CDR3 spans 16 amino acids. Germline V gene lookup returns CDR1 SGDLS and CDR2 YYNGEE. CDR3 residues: CASSVGIAGAGETQYF. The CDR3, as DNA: TGTGCCAGCAGCGTAGGGATAGCGGGAGCGGGAGAGACCCAGTACTTC.

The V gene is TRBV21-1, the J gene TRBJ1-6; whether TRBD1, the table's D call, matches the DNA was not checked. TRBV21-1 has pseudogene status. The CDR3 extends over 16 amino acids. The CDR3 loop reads CARRGDRSSYNSPLHF. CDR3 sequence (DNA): TGTGCCCGGCGCGGCGACAGGAGCTCCTATAATTCACCCCTCCACTTT.

CDR3 sequence reads: CASREQGALSYEQYF. In nucleotides, the CDR3 is TGTGCCAGCAGGGAACAGGGGGCCCTCTCCTACGAGCAGTACTTC. The chain combines TRBV28 with TRBJ2-7; 9 nucleotides agree with TRBD1. The trim removed 6 bases at V and 0 bases at J, leaving 6 bases unmatched. Germline V gene lookup returns CDR1 MDHEN and CDR2 SYDVKM. CDR3 length equals 15 residues.

CDR3: CASSEIGQMNTEAFF. Here the CDR3 DNA reads TGTGCCAGCAGTGAGATTGGCCAAATGAACACTGAAGCTTTCTTT. The chain is built from TRBV2 and TRBJ1-1; no reliable D call. Per germline, CDR1 SNHLY and CDR2 FYNNEI. This CDR3 is 15 amino acids long. V was clipped by 3 bases and J by 0 bases, with 11 bases between them. Together with reference TRBV2 and TRBJ1-1, the CDR3 gives the full variable domain: EPEVTQTPSHQVTQMGQEVILRCVPISNHLYFYWYRQILGQKVEFLVSFYNNEISEKSEIFDDQFSVERPDGSNFTLKIRSTKLEDSAMYFCASSEIGQMNTEAFFGQGTRLTVV.

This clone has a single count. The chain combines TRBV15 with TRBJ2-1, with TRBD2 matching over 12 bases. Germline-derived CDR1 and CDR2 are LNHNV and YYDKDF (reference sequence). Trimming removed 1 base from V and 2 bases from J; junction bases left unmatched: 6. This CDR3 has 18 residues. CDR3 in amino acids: CATSRASSGRAPYNEQFF. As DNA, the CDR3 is TGTGCCACCAGCAGAGCTTCTAGCGGGAGGGCCCCCTACAATGAGCAGTTCTTC.

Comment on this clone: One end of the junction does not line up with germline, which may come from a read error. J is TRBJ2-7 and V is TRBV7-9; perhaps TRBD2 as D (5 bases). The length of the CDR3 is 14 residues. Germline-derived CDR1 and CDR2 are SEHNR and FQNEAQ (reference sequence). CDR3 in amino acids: CSSSLGQRPYEQYF. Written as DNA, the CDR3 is TGTTCCAGCAGCTTAGGGCAGCGGCCCTACGAGCAGTACTTC.

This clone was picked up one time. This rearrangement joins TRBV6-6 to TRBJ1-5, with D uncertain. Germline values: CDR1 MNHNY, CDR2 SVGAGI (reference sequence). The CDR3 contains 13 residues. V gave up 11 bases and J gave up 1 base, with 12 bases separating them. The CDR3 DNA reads TGTGCCGAGGCGGATAGGAGCAATCAGCCCCAGCATTTT. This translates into CAEADRSNQPQHF.

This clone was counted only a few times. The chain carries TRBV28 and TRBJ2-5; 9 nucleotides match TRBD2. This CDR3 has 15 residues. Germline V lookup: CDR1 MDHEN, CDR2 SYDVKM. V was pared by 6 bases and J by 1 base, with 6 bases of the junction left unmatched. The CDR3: CASRDSGSVQETQYF. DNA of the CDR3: TGTGCCAGCAGGGATAGCGGGAGTGTCCAAGAGACCCAGTACTTC.

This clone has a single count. As DNA, the CDR3 is TGTGCCAGTAGTGCCGGACTAGCGGGCCAAGAGACCCAGTACTTC. It specifies CASSAGLAGQETQYF. The V gene is TRBV19, the J gene TRBJ2-5, with TRBD2 matching 11 bases. Germline-derived CDR1 and CDR2 are LNHDA and SQIVND (reference sequence). The trim removed 5 bases at V and 1 base at J, leaving 3 bases unmatched. The CDR3 has 15 residues.

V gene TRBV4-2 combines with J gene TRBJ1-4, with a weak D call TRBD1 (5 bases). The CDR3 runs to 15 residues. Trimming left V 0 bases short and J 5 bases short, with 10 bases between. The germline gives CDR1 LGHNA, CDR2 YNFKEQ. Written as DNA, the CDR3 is TGTGCCAGCAGCCAAGAAGGGCAGGGAAATGAAAAACTGTTTTTT. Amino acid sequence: CASSQEGQGNEKLFF.

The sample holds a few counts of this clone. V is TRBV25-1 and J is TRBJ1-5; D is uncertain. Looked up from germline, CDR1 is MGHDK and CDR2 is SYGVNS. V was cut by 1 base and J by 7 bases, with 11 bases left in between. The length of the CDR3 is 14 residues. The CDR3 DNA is TGTGCCAGCAGTGAATCAGGTCAGGCACAGCCCCAGCATTTT. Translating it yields CASSESGQAQPQHF.

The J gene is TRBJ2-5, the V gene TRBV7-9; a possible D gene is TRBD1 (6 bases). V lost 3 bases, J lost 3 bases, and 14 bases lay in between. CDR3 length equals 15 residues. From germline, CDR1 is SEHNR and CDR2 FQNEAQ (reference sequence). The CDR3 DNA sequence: TGTGCCAGCAGCTTTACCGGGACAACTAAAGAGACCCAGTACTTC. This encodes CASSFTGTTKETQYF. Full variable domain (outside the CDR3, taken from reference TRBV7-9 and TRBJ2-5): DTGVSQNPRHKITKRGQNVTFRCDPISEHNRLYWYRQTLGQGPEFLTYFQNEAQLEKSRLLSDRFSAERPKGSFSTLEIQRTEQGDSAMYLCASSFTGTTKETQYFGPGTRLLVL.

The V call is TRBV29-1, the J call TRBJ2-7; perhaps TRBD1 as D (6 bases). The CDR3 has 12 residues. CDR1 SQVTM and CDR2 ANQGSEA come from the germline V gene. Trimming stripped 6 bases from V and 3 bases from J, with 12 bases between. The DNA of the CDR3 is TGCAGCGTAAGGGGACACTACTACGAGCAGTACTTC. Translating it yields CSVRGHYYEQYF.

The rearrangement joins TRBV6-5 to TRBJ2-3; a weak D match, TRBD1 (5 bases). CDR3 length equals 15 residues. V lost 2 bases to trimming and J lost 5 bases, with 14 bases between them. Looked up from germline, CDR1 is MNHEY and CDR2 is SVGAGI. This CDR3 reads CASSYAQGYGDTQYF. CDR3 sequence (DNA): TGTGCCAGCAGTTACGCTCAGGGATATGGAGATACGCAGTATTTT.

The CDR3 is CASSRPGGYSTDTQYF. CDR3 sequence (DNA): TGTGCCAGCAGCCGCCCGGGGGGGTATAGCACAGATACGCAGTATTTT. This chain joins TRBV7-9 and TRBJ2-3; 8 bases agree with TRBD2. The germline V gene has CDR1 SEHNR and CDR2 FQNEAQ (reference sequence). The V segment lost 5 bases and the J segment 0 bases; nucleotides outside the gene matches: 7. The CDR3 is 16 amino acids.

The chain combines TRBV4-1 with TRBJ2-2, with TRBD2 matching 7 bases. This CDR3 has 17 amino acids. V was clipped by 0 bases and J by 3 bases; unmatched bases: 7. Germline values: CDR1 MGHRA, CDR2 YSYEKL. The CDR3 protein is CASSQERSGTYTGELFF. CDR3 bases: TGCGCCAGCAGCCAAGAAAGGAGCGGGACCTACACCGGGGAGCTGTTTTTT.

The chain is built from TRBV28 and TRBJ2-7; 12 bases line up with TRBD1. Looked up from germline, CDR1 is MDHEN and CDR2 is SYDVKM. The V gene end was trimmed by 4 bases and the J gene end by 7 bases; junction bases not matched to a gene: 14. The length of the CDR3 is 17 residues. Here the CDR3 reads CASSYSPTGQGAGEQYF. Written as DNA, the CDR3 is TGTGCCAGCAGTTACTCGCCGACGGGACAGGGGGCGGGGGAGCAGTACTTC.

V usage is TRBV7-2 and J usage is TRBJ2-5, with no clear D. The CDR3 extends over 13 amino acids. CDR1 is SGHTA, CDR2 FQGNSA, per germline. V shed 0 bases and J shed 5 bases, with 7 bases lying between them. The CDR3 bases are TGTGCCAGCAGCTTAGCGCCTAAGGAGACCCAGTACTTC. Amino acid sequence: CASSLAPKETQYF.

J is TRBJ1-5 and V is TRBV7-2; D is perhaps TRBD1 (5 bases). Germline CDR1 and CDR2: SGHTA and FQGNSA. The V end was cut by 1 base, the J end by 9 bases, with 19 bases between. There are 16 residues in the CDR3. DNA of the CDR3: TGTGCCAGCAGCTTAGTAGGAGGGGCGCATATTCTGCCCCAGCATTTT. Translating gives CASSLVGGAHILPQHF.

Here the CDR3 reads CSVDGRGRGYNEQFF. CDR3 sequence (DNA): TGCAGCGTTGACGGGCGGGGACGAGGCTACAATGAGCAGTTCTTC. The chain joins TRBV29-1 to TRBJ2-1, with D possibly being TRBD2 (6 bases). V was trimmed by 3 bases and J by 3 bases, leaving 15 bases between them. CDR3 length equals 15 residues. Per the germline V gene, CDR1 is SQVTM and CDR2 is ANQGSEA.

The CDR3: CASSPEFGGELFF. The CDR3 DNA reads TGTGCCAGCAGCCCTGAGTTCGGCGGGGAGCTGTTTTTT. The chain uses TRBV7-2 and TRBJ2-2; no clear D. Germline values: CDR1 SGHTA, CDR2 FQGNSA. Trimming shortened V by 5 bases and J by 7 bases, and 11 bases separated the two germline ends. The CDR3 is 13 amino acids.

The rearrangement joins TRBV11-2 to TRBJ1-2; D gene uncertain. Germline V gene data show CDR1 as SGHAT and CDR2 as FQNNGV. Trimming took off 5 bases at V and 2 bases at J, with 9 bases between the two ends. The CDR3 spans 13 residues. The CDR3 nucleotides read TGTGCCAGCAGCGAGACGGGGAACTATGGCTACACCTTC. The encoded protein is CASSETGNYGYTF. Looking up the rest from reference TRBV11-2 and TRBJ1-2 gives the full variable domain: EAGVAQSPRYKIIEKRQSVAFWCNPISGHATLYWYQQILGQGPKLLIQFQNNGVVDDSQLPKDRFSAERLKGVDSTLKIQPAKLEDSAVYLCASSETGNYGYTFGSGTRLTVV.